The rows below give T cell receptor beta chains drawn from one sample of a study of T cell changes during pregnancy in multiple sclerosis. Some clones are missing from TCRdb's copy, which holds only in-frame ones; the method was immunoSEQ multiplex PCR. The sample lists 60,000 to 85,000 clones, under 95% occurring once. Sequencing used peripheral blood, obtained in the second trimester of pregnancy. The origin of the receptors is a female donor in good health, enrolled as a control in a pregnancy study. CDR3s include the opening cysteine and the closing phenylalanine or tryptophan. D genes are given only for firm matches. Only some rows state a clone size, as once, few, many or a class for expanded clones.

. | TRBJ2-7 | TRBV10-3 | TRBD2 | CAISDPGLAGGRNEQYF | TGTGCCATCAGTGACCCCGGACTAGCGGGAGGCCGGAACGAGCAGTACTTC
. | TRBJ2-5 | TRBV5-1 | TRBD1 | CASSETGGQETQYF | TGCGCCAGCAGCGAAACAGGGGGTCAAGAGACCCAGTACTTC
. | TRBJ2-3 | TRBV5-6 | TRBD2 | CASSLASGGSTDTQYF | TGTGCCAGCAGCTTGGCGAGCGGGGGGAGCACAGATACGCAGTATTTT
. | TRBJ2-5 | TRBV7-6 | . | CASSPQGTFETQYF | TGTGCCAGCAGCCCACAGGGTACGTTTGAGACCCAGTACTTC
. | TRBJ2-1 | TRBV4-2 | TRBD2 | CASSLAGGSYNEQFF | TGTGCCAGCAGCCTAGCGGGAGGGAGCTACAATGAGCAGTTCTTC
. | TRBJ1-6 | TRBV28 | . | CASSLGSGLTSPLHF | TGTGCCAGCAGTTTAGGTTCAGGGCTTACTTCACCCCTCCACTTT
. | TRBJ2-1 | TRBV4-1 | . | CASSPAGADEQFF | TGCGCCAGCAGTCCGGCTGGAGCGGATGAGCAGTTCTTC
. | TRBJ2-1 | TRBV6-1 | TRBD2 | CASSELSWGGGQGANNEQFF | TGTGCCAGCAGTGAACTCAGTTGGGGCGGGGGTCAAGGCGCTAACAATGAGCAGTTCTTC
. | TRBJ2-6 | TRBV19 | TRBD2 | CASISYGSGSSGANVLTF | TGTGCCAGTATCAGCTATGGCAGCGGGAGCTCTGGGGCCAACGTCCTGACTTTC
. | TRBJ2-7 | TRBV5-4 | . | CASSIHHTLGSYEQYF | TGTGCCAGCAGCATTCACCACACGCTCGGGTCCTACGAGCAGTACTTC
. | TRBJ1-3 | TRBV27 | . | CASSPFQVAEGNTIYF | TGTGCCAGCAGCCCCTTCCAGGTTGCTGAGGGAAACACCATATATTTT
. | TRBJ2-3 | TRBV30 | . | CAWNPVGANADTQYF | TGTGCCTGGAATCCAGTTGGAGCCAACGCAGATACGCAGTATTTT
. | TRBJ2-2 | TRBV18 | TRBD2 | CASSPMAAGVTGELFF | TGTGCCAGCTCACCAATGGCGGCGGGAGTCACCGGGGAGCTGTTTTTT
few | TRBJ2-2 | TRBV7-8 | . | CASSLARGSTGELFF | TGTGCCAGCAGCTTAGCACGAGGGAGCACCGGGGAGCTGTTTTTT
. | TRBJ2-7 | TRBV5-1 | . | CASSQGGTGTYEQYF | TGCGCCAGCAGCCAGGGCGGGACGGGGACCTACGAGCAGTACTTC
. | TRBJ1-2 | TRBV9 | TRBD1 | CASSADRANNYGYTF | TGTGCCAGCAGCGCGGACAGGGCAAATAACTATGGCTACACCTTC
. | TRBJ2-7 | TRBV12-5 | TRBD2 | CASGLARRGLAGLSYEQYF | TGTGCTAGTGGTTTAGCTCGTAGAGGACTAGCTGGTTTGTCCTACGAGCAGTACTTC
. | TRBJ1-3 | TRBV5-1 | . | CASSLDVPLSAGNTIYF | TGCGCCAGCAGCTTGGACGTGCCCTTATCGGCTGGAAACACCATATATTTT
. | TRBJ2-1 | TRBV29-1 | . | CSVAQASYNEQFF | TGCAGCGTTGCTCAGGCATCCTACAATGAGCAGTTCTTC
. | TRBJ2-7 | TRBV7-9 | TRBD1 | CASSPSGTGGYEQYF | TGTGCCAGCAGCCCCTCCGGGACAGGGGGGTACGAGCAGTACTTC
once | TRBJ2-3 | TRBV28 | TRBD2 | CASTSPGLAGGRGTDTQYF | TGTGCCAGCACCTCACCGGGACTAGCGGGGGGGCGGGGCACAGATACGCAGTATTTT
once | TRBJ2-3 | TRBV20-1 | . | CSASYTDTQYF | TGCAGTGCTAGCTATACGGATACGCAGTATTTT
once | TRBJ2-5 | TRBV11-3 | . | CASSQPGETQYF | TGTGCCAGCAGCCAGCCCGGGGAGACCCAGTACTTC
. | TRBJ2-1 | TRBV5-6 | . | CASSFGLAFSYNEQFF | TGTGCCAGCAGCTTTGGTTTGGCTTTCTCCTACAATGAGCAGTTCTTC
. | TRBJ2-2 | TRBV5-8 | TRBD2 | CASSVGLAGDTGELFF | TGTGCCAGCAGCGTCGGACTAGCGGGAGACACCGGGGAGCTGTTTTTT
few | TRBJ1-1 | TRBV5-1 | TRBD1 | CASSLSAGGSTEAFF | TGCGCCAGCAGCTTGAGTGCAGGGGGGAGCACTGAAGCTTTCTTT
. | TRBJ1-5 | TRBV6-1 | . | CASSEVSVIQPQHF | TGTGCCAGCAGTGAAGTGAGTGTAATTCAGCCCCAGCATTTT
. | TRBJ1-2 | TRBV7-9 | . | CASSNPPGDYGYTF | TGTGCCAGCAGCAACCCCCCAGGGGACTATGGCTACACCTTC
. | TRBJ2-1 | TRBV6-4 | TRBD2 | CASSDGGESNNEQFF | TGTGCCAGCAGTGACGGGGGGGAGTCGAACAATGAGCAGTTCTTC
few | TRBJ1-1 | TRBV19 | . | CASNGRGLGEAFF | TGTGCCAGTAACGGCAGGGGCTTGGGTGAAGCTTTCTTT
. | TRBJ2-1 | TRBV7-6 | . | CASSLGIAGASYNEQFF | TGTGCCAGCAGCTTAGGGATCGCGGGGGCCTCCTACAATGAGCAGTTCTTC
. | TRBJ2-1 | TRBV2 | . | CASSREQSTYNEQFF | TGTGCCAGCAGTCGGGAACAGTCCACCTACAATGAGCAGTTCTTC
. | TRBJ1-5 | TRBV27 | . | CASSRGLQPQHF | TGTGCCAGCAGTCGGGGACTGCAGCCCCAGCATTTT
. | TRBJ2-7 | TRBV11-2 | TRBD2 | CASSLSSGGTSYEQYF | TGTGCCAGCAGCCTATCTAGCGGGGGAACCTCCTACGAGCAGTACTTC
. | TRBJ2-7 | TRBV27 | . | CASSFAGPTYEQYF | TGTGCCAGCAGTTTTGCGGGACCGACCTACGAGCAGTACTTC
. | TRBJ2-3 | TRBV19 | . | CASSILEASSSTDTQYF | TGTGCCAGTAGTATACTTGAGGCTAGCTCTAGCACAGATACGCAGTATTTT
few | TRBJ2-7 | TRBV7-2 | TRBD2 | CASSLPGTSGYEQYF | TGTGCCAGCAGCTTACCCGGGACTAGCGGTTACGAGCAGTACTTC
. | TRBJ2-7 | TRBV27 | TRBD2 | CASSLVAGGKNEQYF | TGTGCCAGCAGTTTAGTCGCGGGAGGGAAAAACGAGCAGTACTTC
. | TRBJ1-5 | TRBV5-4 | TRBD1 | CASSKDRDQPQHF | TGTGCCAGCAGCAAGGACAGGGACCAGCCCCAGCATTTT
. | TRBJ2-5 | TRBV11-2 | TRBD1 | CASSAQTGKETQYF | TGTGCCAGCAGCGCCCAGACAGGGAAAGAGACCCAGTACTTC
. | TRBJ1-5 | TRBV7-2 | . | CASSYTGLQPQHF | TGTGCCAGCAGCTACACAGGGCTCCAGCCCCAGCATTTT
. | TRBJ2-5 | TRBV18 | . | CASSPRRAFETQYF | TGTGCCAGCTCACCACGGAGGGCATTCGAGACCCAGTACTTC
. | TRBJ2-7 | TRBV11-2 | TRBD2 | CASSLEAGLAGEQYF | TGTGCCAGCAGCTTAGAAGCCGGTCTAGCGGGCGAGCAGTACTTC
. | TRBJ2-6 | TRBV7-9 | TRBD1 | CASSIRDRDAGANVLTF | TGTGCCAGCAGCATCCGGGACAGGGACGCTGGGGCCAACGTCCTGACTTTC
. | TRBJ1-5 | TRBV15 | . | CATSVAGYSNQPQHF | TGTGCCACCAGCGTAGCCGGATACTCTAATCAGCCCCAGCATTTT
. | TRBJ2-3 | TRBV5-6 | . | CASSLLGTGATDTQYF | TGTGCCAGCAGCTTGTTGGGGACGGGAGCCACAGATACGCAGTATTTT
. | TRBJ2-7 | TRBV28 | . | CASSLNYEQYF | TGTGCCAGCAGCCTTAACTACGAGCAGTACTTC
. | TRBJ2-5 | TRBV5-1 | TRBD2 | CASPGGVRETQYF | TGCGCCAGCCCCGGGGGGGTTAGGGAGACCCAGTACTTC
once | TRBJ2-3 | TRBV30 | . | CAWRGLFSRGPSTDTQYF | TGTGCCTGGCGGGGACTCTTCTCTCGTGGGCCCAGCACAGATACGCAGTATTTT
few | TRBJ2-1 | TRBV5-1 | TRBD2 | CASSFLKLAGDVEQFF | TGCGCCAGCAGCTTCCTAAAACTAGCGGGAGATGTGGAGCAGTTCTTC
. | TRBJ1-5 | TRBV7-8 | . | CASSLASARGSNQPQHF | TGTGCCAGCAGCTTGGCCTCAGCCCGAGGAAGCAATCAGCCCCAGCATTTT
. | TRBJ1-5 | TRBV5-4 | . | CASSLAHSNQPQHF | TGTGCCAGCAGCTTGGCCCACTCGAACCAGCCCCAGCATTTT
. | TRBJ1-1 | TRBV28 | . | CASSIRRAGAFF | TGTGCCAGCAGTATAAGGCGGGCCGGCGCTTTCTTT
. | TRBJ1-5 | TRBV28 | . | CASSILTGGNQPQHF | TGTGCCAGCAGTATACTGACAGGAGGCAATCAGCCCCAGCATTTT
. | TRBJ2-7 | TRBV19 | TRBD1 | CASSGLQGQGYREQYF | TGTGCCAGTAGTGGCCTCCAGGGACAGGGGTATAGAGAGCAGTACTTC
. | TRBJ1-2 | TRBV18 | TRBD1 | CASSPKAGTGFYGYTF | TGTGCCAGCTCACCAAAAGCCGGGACAGGGTTTTATGGCTACACCTTC
. | TRBJ1-2 | TRBV5-6 | . | CASSGGEWGTSYGYTF | TGTGCCAGCAGCGGGGGCGAATGGGGGACATCCTATGGCTACACCTTC
. | TRBJ2-1 | TRBV5-1 | TRBD1 | CASSFGTAYNEQFF | TGCGCCAGCAGCTTCGGGACAGCCTACAATGAGCAGTTCTTC
. | TRBJ2-2 | TRBV9 | . | CASSLTSRGSNTGELFF | TGTGCCAGCAGCCTTACCAGCCGGGGTTCGAACACCGGGGAGCTGTTTTTT